A selection of T cell receptor beta chains follows, all from one sample in a study of cytomegalovirus exposure and HLA in healthy donors. Sequencing was performed with immunoSEQ multiplex PCR; in TCRdb, only in-frame clones are kept and a portion is missing. This sample has 130,000 or so clones, with around four fifths found just once. The sample taken for sequencing was PBMCs. Every receptor here comes from a middle-aged woman in good health and CMV-seropositive. The CDR3 runs from the conserved cysteine through the conserved F or W. Fields, in order: clone size, J gene, D gene, V gene, CDR3 DNA, CDR3 protein. The D gene is left open where the match is weak. Only some rows state a clone size, as once, few, many or a class for expanded clones.

abundance: NA; j_gene: TRBJ2-1; d_gene: TRBD2; v_gene: TRBV5-1; CDR3nt: TGCGCCAGCAGCTTGGCCCAAGCGGGAGTGAGGCATGAGCAGTTCTTC; CDR3aa: CASSLAQAGVRHEQFF
abundance: NA; j_gene: TRBJ1-1; d_gene: NA; v_gene: TRBV14; CDR3nt: TGTGCCAGCAGCCAAGATACCGGGGGTCGGGCTGAAGCTTTCTTT; CDR3aa: CASSQDTGGRAEAFF
abundance: NA; j_gene: TRBJ2-6; d_gene: NA; v_gene: TRBV19; CDR3nt: TGTGCCAGTTCTTTAAGTGGGCCTGGGGCCAACGTCCTGACTTTC; CDR3aa: CASSLSGPGANVLTF
abundance: NA; j_gene: TRBJ2-3; d_gene: TRBD1; v_gene: TRBV7-9; CDR3nt: TGTGCCAGCAGTCACGGGACAGGGGACACAGATACGCAGTATTTT; CDR3aa: CASSHGTGDTDTQYF
abundance: many; j_gene: TRBJ1-1; d_gene: NA; v_gene: TRBV2; CDR3nt: TGTGCCAGCAGTGAATGGGGGGGTACCAACACTGAAGCTTTCTTT; CDR3aa: CASSEWGGTNTEAFF
abundance: NA; j_gene: TRBJ2-3; d_gene: TRBD2; v_gene: TRBV19; CDR3nt: TGTGCCAGTAGTATAACTAGCGCAGATACGCAGTATTTT; CDR3aa: CASSITSADTQYF
abundance: NA; j_gene: TRBJ1-6; d_gene: NA; v_gene: TRBV5-1; CDR3nt: TGCGCCAGCAGCTTGGGTCGAGGCAGGGGTTCACCCCTCCACTTT; CDR3aa: CASSLGRGRGSPLHF
abundance: NA; j_gene: TRBJ2-7; d_gene: NA; v_gene: TRBV4-1; CDR3nt: TGCGCCAGCAGCCGACTCGCCCAGAGCTCCTACGAGCAGTACTTC; CDR3aa: CASSRLAQSSYEQYF
abundance: NA; j_gene: TRBJ1-4; d_gene: TRBD1; v_gene: TRBV9; CDR3nt: TGTGCCAGCAGCGTAGGACAGGGGGCAGATAATGAAAAACTGTTTTTT; CDR3aa: CASSVGQGADNEKLFF
abundance: few; j_gene: TRBJ2-2; d_gene: NA; v_gene: TRBV9; CDR3nt: TGTGCCAGCAGCGTAGGGGAGTACACCGGGGAGCTGTTTTTT; CDR3aa: CASSVGEYTGELFF
abundance: NA; j_gene: TRBJ2-7; d_gene: TRBD1; v_gene: TRBV10-1; CDR3nt: TGCGCCAGCAGTTCCGGGACAGGGGCCTCCTACGAGCAGTACTTC; CDR3aa: CASSSGTGASYEQYF
abundance: NA; j_gene: TRBJ1-6; d_gene: TRBD1; v_gene: TRBV7-9; CDR3nt: TGTGCCAGCAGCCAGGGACAGGGGTTCTATAATTCACCCCTCCACTTT; CDR3aa: CASSQGQGFYNSPLHF
abundance: NA; j_gene: TRBJ1-6; d_gene: TRBD1; v_gene: TRBV5-1; CDR3nt: TGCGCCAGCAGCTTAAGTACGGGACAGAGTGCTAATTCACCCCTCCACTTT; CDR3aa: CASSLSTGQSANSPLHF
abundance: few; j_gene: TRBJ1-4; d_gene: NA; v_gene: TRBV30; CDR3nt: TGTGCCTGGAGTGTACATGAGGGTGAAAAACTGTTTTTT; CDR3aa: CAWSVHEGEKLFF
abundance: NA; j_gene: TRBJ2-3; d_gene: NA; v_gene: TRBV14; CDR3nt: TGTGCCAGCAGCCAAGATTTTTTTCGAGGCCGTCAGAAAACCGCCCCGACAGATACGCAGTATTTT; CDR3aa: CASSQDFFRGRQKTAPTDTQYF
abundance: NA; j_gene: TRBJ2-5; d_gene: NA; v_gene: TRBV4-2; CDR3nt: TGTGCCAGCAGCCTCCAGGAGGGCAGCTCCAGAGAGACCCAGTACTTC; CDR3aa: CASSLQEGSSRETQYF
abundance: NA; j_gene: TRBJ2-2; d_gene: TRBD2; v_gene: TRBV9; CDR3nt: TGTGCCAGCAGCCCCAGACTAGCGGGAGCCACCGGGGAGCTGTTTTTT; CDR3aa: CASSPRLAGATGELFF
abundance: NA; j_gene: TRBJ1-1; d_gene: NA; v_gene: TRBV5-6; CDR3nt: TGTGCCAGCAGAAGGGACACCAGAAGTACTGAAGCTTTCTTT; CDR3aa: CASRRDTRSTEAFF
abundance: NA; j_gene: TRBJ2-7; d_gene: TRBD2; v_gene: TRBV9; CDR3nt: TGTGCCAGCAGCGTAGAGGGCGGGAGCGTCCACGAGCAGTACTTC; CDR3aa: CASSVEGGSVHEQYF
abundance: NA; j_gene: TRBJ1-2; d_gene: TRBD1; v_gene: TRBV9; CDR3nt: TGTGCCAGCAGCCCATTCAGGGGGGAGTACTATGGCTACACCTTC; CDR3aa: CASSPFRGEYYGYTF
abundance: NA; j_gene: TRBJ2-1; d_gene: TRBD1; v_gene: TRBV7-2; CDR3nt: TGTGCCAGCAACTGGGACAGGCCCTACAATGAGCAGTTCTTC; CDR3aa: CASNWDRPYNEQFF
abundance: NA; j_gene: TRBJ2-1; d_gene: TRBD2; v_gene: TRBV4-2; CDR3nt: TGTGCCAGCAGCCAAACTATCGGGACTAGCGGGATGAGCTCCTACAATGAGCAGTTCTTC; CDR3aa: CASSQTIGTSGMSSYNEQFF
abundance: NA; j_gene: TRBJ2-1; d_gene: TRBD1; v_gene: TRBV28; CDR3nt: TGTGCCAGCAGTCCCCCGGGACAGGGGAATGAGCAGTTCTTC; CDR3aa: CASSPPGQGNEQFF
abundance: NA; j_gene: TRBJ2-7; d_gene: NA; v_gene: TRBV7-3; CDR3nt: TGTGCCAGCAGCTTACGCCAGGGGGGATCCTACGAGCAGTACTTC; CDR3aa: CASSLRQGGSYEQYF
abundance: NA; j_gene: TRBJ2-5; d_gene: TRBD2; v_gene: TRBV7-9; CDR3nt: TGTGCCAGCAGCTTGGCGGGAGCCCAAGAGACCCAGTACTTC; CDR3aa: CASSLAGAQETQYF
abundance: NA; j_gene: TRBJ2-7; d_gene: NA; v_gene: TRBV7-2; CDR3nt: TGTGCCAGCAGCTTAGTGACAGGGGAGGGGTTTGAGCAGTACTTC; CDR3aa: CASSLVTGEGFEQYF
abundance: NA; j_gene: TRBJ1-2; d_gene: TRBD1; v_gene: TRBV27; CDR3nt: TGTGCCAGCAGGTCGTTAGGGGGCTGGTATGGCTACACCTTC; CDR3aa: CASRSLGGWYGYTF
abundance: NA; j_gene: TRBJ1-4; d_gene: TRBD1; v_gene: TRBV7-2; CDR3nt: TGTGCTAGCAGCTTAGGGGGACAGGCCTTACGGGGTGAAAAACTGTTTTTT; CDR3aa: CASSLGGQALRGEKLFF
abundance: NA; j_gene: TRBJ2-1; d_gene: TRBD2; v_gene: TRBV29-1; CDR3nt: TGCAGCAAGCGGGGGTCCTACAATGAGCAGTTCTTC; CDR3aa: CSKRGSYNEQFF
abundance: NA; j_gene: TRBJ1-5; d_gene: TRBD1; v_gene: TRBV28; CDR3nt: TGTGCCAGCAGGTTCGGGGACAGACCCCGCTTGGATTTT; CDR3aa: CASRFGDRPRLDF
abundance: NA; j_gene: TRBJ1-3; d_gene: TRBD1; v_gene: TRBV30; CDR3nt: TGTGCCTGGATTCCTACAGGGGGGGGAACTGGAAACACCATATATTTT; CDR3aa: CAWIPTGGGTGNTIYF
abundance: NA; j_gene: TRBJ1-1; d_gene: TRBD1; v_gene: TRBV7-9; CDR3nt: TGTGCCAGCAGCTTAGAAGGGACAGGGTATGAAGCTTTCTTT; CDR3aa: CASSLEGTGYEAFF
abundance: NA; j_gene: TRBJ1-2; d_gene: NA; v_gene: TRBV19; CDR3nt: TGTGCCAGTAGTATCTCCTCGGACAGATTCCTCTATGGCTACACCTTC; CDR3aa: CASSISSDRFLYGYTF
abundance: NA; j_gene: TRBJ2-3; d_gene: TRBD2; v_gene: TRBV19; CDR3nt: TGTGCCAGTAGTACCCCTAGGACTAGCGGGGGTAGCACAGATACGCAGTATTTT; CDR3aa: CASSTPRTSGGSTDTQYF
abundance: NA; j_gene: TRBJ2-7; d_gene: NA; v_gene: TRBV19; CDR3nt: TGTGCCAGTAGTATAGGGGGCGCGGTGCGCGAGCAGTACTTC; CDR3aa: CASSIGGAVREQYF
abundance: once; j_gene: TRBJ2-6; d_gene: TRBD1; v_gene: TRBV7-9; CDR3nt: TGTGCCAGCAGCTTAGGTGCGGGACAGGGCCACTCTGGGGCCAACGTCCTGACTTTC; CDR3aa: CASSLGAGQGHSGANVLTF
abundance: NA; j_gene: TRBJ2-1; d_gene: TRBD2; v_gene: TRBV28; CDR3nt: TGTGCCAGCAGTTTTCTAGCGGGCTCCAATGAGCAGTTCTTC; CDR3aa: CASSFLAGSNEQFF
abundance: few; j_gene: TRBJ1-2; d_gene: TRBD1; v_gene: TRBV11-1; CDR3nt: TGTGCCAGCAGCGACCCACAGTCGGGACAGTATGGCTACACCTTC; CDR3aa: CASSDPQSGQYGYTF
abundance: NA; j_gene: TRBJ2-7; d_gene: NA; v_gene: TRBV30; CDR3nt: TGTGCCTGGAGTATAAACTACGAGCAGTACTTC; CDR3aa: CAWSINYEQYF
abundance: NA; j_gene: TRBJ2-2; d_gene: NA; v_gene: TRBV6-6; CDR3nt: TGTGCCAGCAGTTACTTTAAGACTAGTCTCAACGGGGAGCTGTTTTTT; CDR3aa: CASSYFKTSLNGELFF
abundance: NA; j_gene: TRBJ2-7; d_gene: NA; v_gene: TRBV11-2; CDR3nt: TGTGCCAGCAGCCCCTCCTTGGAGCAGTACTTC; CDR3aa: CASSPSLEQYF
abundance: NA; j_gene: TRBJ2-1; d_gene: NA; v_gene: TRBV18; CDR3nt: TGTGCCAGCTCACCGCAGGGCTACTCCTACAATGAGCAGTTCTTC; CDR3aa: CASSPQGYSYNEQFF
abundance: NA; j_gene: TRBJ1-6; d_gene: NA; v_gene: TRBV30; CDR3nt: TGTGCCTGGAGTGCGTATCGGGGTTCCTCACCCCTCCACTTT; CDR3aa: CAWSAYRGSSPLHF
abundance: NA; j_gene: TRBJ1-1; d_gene: NA; v_gene: TRBV6-5; CDR3nt: TGTGCCAGCAGTTACTCGAGCCAGGAAAAACTAGCTTTCTTT; CDR3aa: CASSYSSQEKLAFF
abundance: once; j_gene: TRBJ2-7; d_gene: TRBD2; v_gene: TRBV18; CDR3nt: TGTGCCAGCTCACCAGGACTAGCGGGATCCTACGAGCAGTACTTC; CDR3aa: CASSPGLAGSYEQYF
abundance: once; j_gene: TRBJ2-7; d_gene: NA; v_gene: TRBV29-1; CDR3nt: TGCAGCGTTCAAACAGACCGTCCAGCCGACTACGAGCAGTACTTC; CDR3aa: CSVQTDRPADYEQYF
abundance: once; j_gene: TRBJ1-2; d_gene: NA; v_gene: TRBV11-2; CDR3nt: TGTGCCAGCAGCTTAGATCTCAGGGTCGGCTACACCTTC; CDR3aa: CASSLDLRVGYTF
abundance: NA; j_gene: TRBJ2-1; d_gene: TRBD2; v_gene: TRBV29-1; CDR3nt: TGCAGCGTTGTATCCCGTGATAGCGGGAGACCCTACAATGAGCAGTTCTTC; CDR3aa: CSVVSRDSGRPYNEQFF
abundance: NA; j_gene: TRBJ1-1; d_gene: TRBD1; v_gene: TRBV2; CDR3nt: TGTGCCAGCAGTGAATGGACAGGGCGTGAAGCTTTCTTT; CDR3aa: CASSEWTGREAFF
abundance: NA; j_gene: TRBJ1-1; d_gene: NA; v_gene: TRBV18; CDR3nt: TGTGCCAGCTCTGAAACAGGGAACACTGAAGCTTTCTTT; CDR3aa: CASSETGNTEAFF
abundance: NA; j_gene: TRBJ2-1; d_gene: TRBD1; v_gene: TRBV7-3; CDR3nt: TGTGCCAGCAGCCTACAGTTGACAGGGAGCTCCTACAATGAGCAGTTCTTC; CDR3aa: CASSLQLTGSSYNEQFF
abundance: NA; j_gene: TRBJ1-2; d_gene: TRBD1; v_gene: TRBV18; CDR3nt: TGTGCCAGCTCACGGCAGGGGGTGGACTATGGCTACACCTTC; CDR3aa: CASSRQGVDYGYTF
abundance: NA; j_gene: TRBJ1-2; d_gene: TRBD1; v_gene: TRBV28; CDR3nt: TGTGCCAGCATCTCTGGCAGGGGGTTGTGTGGCTACACCTTC; CDR3aa: CASISGRGLCGYTF
abundance: few; j_gene: TRBJ1-6; d_gene: NA; v_gene: TRBV19; CDR3nt: TGTGCCAGCCAGGGCTATAATTCACCCCTCCACTTT; CDR3aa: CASQGYNSPLHF